This T cell receptor (beta chain) originates from a study of CD8 T cells in Susac syndrome. On the study more broadly: The Susac syndrome patients were therapy-naive, on corticosteroids, or on intravenous immunoglobulin alone at blood draw.

The J segment lost 0 bases and the V segment lost 2 bases, leaving 8 bases of the junction unmatched. This CDR3 region has 18 residues. Germline V CDR1 and CDR2: SGHNT, YYREEE (reference sequence). Random hexamers primed reverse transcription of about 0.5 to 1 ug RNA. In TCRdb, the immunoSEQ multiplex PCR reads were re-called with MiXCR into one record per CDR3 protein. The table includes about 120,000 distinct CDR3 sequences, roughly 95% detected once. Sequenced input: CD4+ T cells from PBMCs. This TCR came from a human donor with Susac syndrome. The chain combines TRBV5-4 with TRBJ2-7; the match to TRBD2 covers 13 bases. The CDR3 loop is CASSLRLAGGQSSYEQYF. CDR3 nucleotides: TGTGCCAGCAGCTTAAGACTAGCGGGAGGCCAGAGCTCCTACGAGCAGTACTTC.